This is a list of T cell receptor beta chains from one sample in a study of blood T cell repertoires in COVID-19. Using immunoSEQ multiplex PCR, the repertoire was profiled, and TCRdb retains in-frame clones only, with some absent. This table has approximately 63,000 clones, roughly 89% appearing once. Sequenced material: peripheral blood. The source of these receptors is a human donor in a cohort sampled during active COVID-19. The CDR3 runs from the conserved cysteine through the conserved F or W. Fields, in order: J gene, V gene, clone size, D gene, CDR3 protein, CDR3 DNA. D genes are given only for firm matches. Not all rows give a size; the values are once, few, many and, for expanded clones, a class.

TRBJ2-5	TRBV6-6	-	TRBD1	CASSSPTGAETQYF	TGTGCCAGCAGTTCCCCAACAGGGGCTGAGACCCAGTACTTC
TRBJ2-1	TRBV7-2	-	TRBD1	CASSLSWTGLGNEQFF	TGTGCCAGCAGCTTAAGTTGGACAGGGCTAGGCAATGAGCAGTTCTTC
TRBJ2-1	TRBV19	-	TRBD2	CASSNPHGGSDEQFF	TGTGCCAGTAGTAACCCTCACGGCGGGAGCGATGAGCAGTTCTTC
TRBJ1-1	TRBV27	-	-	CASSLFRDTEAFF	TGTGCCAGCAGTTTATTCAGGGACACTGAAGCTTTCTTT
TRBJ1-4	TRBV4-1	-	-	CASSSLLGTPNEKLFF	TGCGCCAGCAGCTCTTTGCTGGGGACACCGAATGAAAAACTGTTTTTT
TRBJ1-2	TRBV10-2	-	TRBD1	CASREQGVGYGYTF	TGCGCCAGCAGGGAACAGGGGGTTGGCTATGGCTACACCTTC
TRBJ2-7	TRBV6-1	medium-sized	TRBD1	CASSEDRGMVYEQYF	TGTGCCAGCAGTGAAGACAGGGGGATGGTCTACGAGCAGTACTTC
TRBJ1-2	TRBV28	-	-	CASSFPSRYGYTF	TGTGCCAGCAGTTTTCCCTCTAGGTATGGCTACACCTTC
TRBJ1-4	TRBV27	once	TRBD1	CASRTGDATNEKLFF	TGTGCCAGCCGGACAGGAGACGCAACTAATGAAAAACTGTTTTTT
TRBJ2-7	TRBV28	once	TRBD1	CASSYDRDEQYF	TGTGCCAGCAGTTATGACAGGGACGAGCAGTACTTC
TRBJ2-1	TRBV30	-	TRBD2	CAWSADTSGRAFLNEQFF	TGTGCCTGGAGTGCGGATACTAGCGGGAGGGCCTTTCTCAATGAGCAGTTCTTC
TRBJ2-7	TRBV30	few	-	CAWSADFYEQYF	TGTGCCTGGAGTGCAGATTTCTACGAGCAGTACTTC
TRBJ2-2	TRBV9	-	-	CASSVAGTGELFF	TGTGCCAGCAGCGTAGCAGGCACCGGGGAGCTGTTTTTT
TRBJ1-1	TRBV19	-	-	CASSILTARATEAFF	TGTGCCAGTAGTATATTAACTGCCAGGGCCACTGAAGCTTTCTTT
TRBJ1-2	TRBV6-5	-	-	CASNPGRGAYGYTF	TGTGCCAGCAACCCCGGCAGGGGCGCCTATGGCTACACCTTC
TRBJ2-5	TRBV11-1	-	-	CASSPSYRDYQETQYF	TGTGCCAGCAGCCCCTCTTATAGGGACTACCAAGAGACCCAGTACTTC
TRBJ2-1	TRBV7-9	-	TRBD2	CASSLAGTSGKNEQFF	TGTGCCAGCAGCTTGGCCGGGACTAGCGGGAAAAATGAGCAGTTCTTC
TRBJ2-1	TRBV24-1	-	TRBD2	CATASGSSSEQFF	TGTGCCACCGCTAGCGGAAGTTCCAGTGAGCAGTTCTTC
TRBJ1-1	TRBV10-3	-	TRBD1	CAISESFGTGNTEAFF	TGTGCCATCAGTGAGTCATTTGGGACAGGGAACACTGAAGCTTTCTTT
TRBJ2-6	TRBV20-1	-	-	CSASDRSGANVLTF	TGCAGTGCTAGTGATCGCTCTGGGGCCAACGTCCTGACTTTC
TRBJ2-1	TRBV4-1	-	TRBD2	CASSQDPSGGGNEQFF	TGCGCCAGCAGCCAAGATCCTAGCGGGGGGGGGAATGAGCAGTTCTTC
TRBJ1-1	TRBV7-9	-	-	CASSSGGNTEAFF	TGTGCCAGCAGCTCCGGGGGGAACACTGAAGCTTTCTTT
TRBJ2-3	TRBV13	-	-	CASSLEGRFTDTQYF	TGTGCCAGCAGCTTAGAGGGGAGGTTCACAGATACGCAGTATTTT
TRBJ2-3	TRBV2	-	TRBD2	CASRGGRLADTQYF	TGTGCCAGCAGGGGGGGTCGACTAGCCGATACGCAGTATTTT
TRBJ2-1	TRBV30	-	TRBD2	CAWRVAGPYNEQFF	TGTGCCTGGAGAGTAGCGGGCCCCTACAATGAGCAGTTCTTC
TRBJ2-1	TRBV5-4	-	TRBD2	CASSGRLAGAYNEQFF	TGTGCCAGCAGCGGGAGACTAGCGGGTGCCTACAATGAGCAGTTCTTC
TRBJ2-1	TRBV23-1	once	-	CASCTGERRQREANEQFF	TGCGCCAGCTGTACAGGCGAACGGCGCCAGCGAGAAGCCAATGAGCAGTTCTTC
TRBJ1-4	TRBV10-1	-	-	CASSDPGTEKLFF	TGCGCCAGCAGTGATCCCGGGACAGAAAAACTGTTTTTT
TRBJ2-7	TRBV5-1	-	TRBD1	CASSLRTGAYEQYF	TGCGCCAGCAGCTTGCGGACAGGGGCCTACGAGCAGTACTTC
TRBJ1-5	TRBV9	-	-	CASSLFENQPQHF	TGTGCCAGCAGCCTGTTCGAGAATCAGCCCCAGCATTTT
TRBJ1-2	TRBV24-1	few	TRBD1	CATSERTGNYGYTF	TGTGCCACCAGTGAGAGGACAGGGAACTATGGCTACACCTTC
TRBJ2-1	TRBV2	few	-	CASSEVGSPSSYNEQFF	TGTGCCAGCAGTGAAGTGGGCTCCCCAAGCTCCTACAATGAGCAGTTCTTC
TRBJ2-2	TRBV7-2	-	-	CASSRQLRELFF	TGTGCCAGCAGCCGACAGCTCAGGGAGCTGTTTTTT
TRBJ1-1	TRBV14	-	TRBD1	CASSPRTGGISYTEAFF	TGTGCCAGCAGCCCCAGGACAGGGGGCATCTCGTACACTGAAGCTTTCTTT
TRBJ1-3	TRBV6-6	-	-	CASSYKANSGNTIYF	TGTGCCAGCAGTTATAAAGCTAACTCTGGAAACACCATATATTTT
TRBJ1-1	TRBV27	once	TRBD1	CASSLVDRVNTEAFF	TGTGCCAGCAGTTTGGTGGACAGGGTGAACACTGAAGCTTTCTTT
TRBJ2-5	TRBV5-4	-	TRBD2	CASSKGTGNSGRATETQYF	TGTGCCAGCAGCAAAGGGACAGGGAATAGCGGGAGGGCCACAGAGACCCAGTACTTC
TRBJ2-5	TRBV28	-	TRBD2	CASSFAAGGLQETQYF	TGTGCCAGCAGTTTCGCAGCGGGAGGTCTCCAAGAGACCCAGTACTTC
TRBJ2-3	TRBV10-2	-	-	CASKDLAFTSTDTQYF	TGCGCCAGCAAGGATCTAGCGTTCACTAGCACAGATACGCAGTATTTT
TRBJ1-1	TRBV19	-	-	CASSMIPGMNTEAFF	TGTGCCAGTAGTATGATACCAGGGATGAACACTGAAGCTTTCTTT
TRBJ1-3	TRBV19	-	-	CASTPPGVATGNTIYF	TGTGCCAGTACTCCCCCAGGGGTGGCAACTGGAAACACCATATATTTT
TRBJ1-1	TRBV27	-	-	CASSWGGDTEAFF	TGTGCCAGCAGTTGGGGCGGTGACACTGAAGCTTTCTTT
TRBJ1-1	TRBV2	-	-	CASSEARDPGTEAFF	TGTGCCAGCAGTGAAGCTCGCGACCCCGGGACAGAAGCTTTCTTT
TRBJ2-1	TRBV9	once	-	CASSLRQGGYNEQFF	TGTGCCAGCAGCCTAAGACAGGGAGGCTACAATGAGCAGTTCTTC
TRBJ2-5	TRBV24-1	-	TRBD2	CATSPGTSGVWGTQYF	TGTGCCACCAGTCCTGGGACTAGCGGGGTCTGGGGGACCCAGTACTTC
TRBJ2-2	TRBV5-1	once	TRBD2	CASKGLAATGELFF	TGCGCCAGCAAGGGACTAGCGGCCACCGGGGAGCTGTTTTTT
TRBJ1-3	TRBV7-9	-	TRBD1	CASSRRGTAGNTIYF	TGTGCCAGCAGCCGTAGAGGGACAGCCGGAAACACCATATATTTT
TRBJ1-6	TRBV9	-	TRBD1	CASSGRQGNNSPLHF	TGTGCCAGCAGCGGGAGACAGGGGAATAATTCACCCCTCCACTTT
TRBJ2-2	TRBV7-2	once	-	CASSLQGRTGELFF	TGTGCCAGCAGCTTACAGGGTCGGACCGGGGAGCTGTTTTTT
TRBJ2-7	TRBV3-1/TRBV3-2	-	TRBD1	CASSRQGARSYEQYF	TGTGCCAGCAGCAGACAGGGGGCTCGATCCTACGAGCAGTACTTC
TRBJ2-4	TRBV2	-	TRBD2	CASRREEASRNIQYF	TGTGCCAGCAGACGGGAGGAGGCATCTCGGAACATTCAGTACTTC
TRBJ1-3	TRBV7-8	once	-	CASSLGSGPPIRNTIYF	TGTGCCAGCAGCTTAGGATCTGGCCCGCCCATCCGAAACACCATATATTTT
TRBJ2-7	TRBV6-1	-	TRBD1	CASSEARGIVYEQYF	TGTGCCAGCAGTGAAGCCAGGGGGATCGTCTACGAGCAGTACTTC
TRBJ1-5	TRBV30	few	TRBD1	CAWDRGQQPQHF	TGTGCCTGGGACAGGGGGCAACAGCCCCAGCATTTT
TRBJ2-2	TRBV19	-	TRBD1	CASSGTGGWTGELFF	TGTGCCAGTTCCGGGACAGGGGGCTGGACCGGGGAGCTGTTTTTT
TRBJ2-5	TRBV5-5	-	-	CASSPINPQETQYF	TGTGCCAGCAGCCCTATTAACCCCCAAGAGACCCAGTACTTC
TRBJ1-1	TRBV27	-	-	CASKQGLRTEAFF	TGTGCCAGTAAACAGGGTCTCAGAACTGAAGCTTTCTTT